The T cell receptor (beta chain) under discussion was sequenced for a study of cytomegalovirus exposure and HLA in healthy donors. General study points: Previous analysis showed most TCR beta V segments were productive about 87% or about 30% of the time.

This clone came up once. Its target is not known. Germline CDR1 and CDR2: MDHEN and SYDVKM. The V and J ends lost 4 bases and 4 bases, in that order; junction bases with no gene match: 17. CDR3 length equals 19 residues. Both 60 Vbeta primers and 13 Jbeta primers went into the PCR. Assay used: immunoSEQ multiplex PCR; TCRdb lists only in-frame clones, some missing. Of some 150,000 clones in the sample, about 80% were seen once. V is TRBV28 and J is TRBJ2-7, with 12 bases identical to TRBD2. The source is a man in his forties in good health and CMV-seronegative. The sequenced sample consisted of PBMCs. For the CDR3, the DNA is TGTGCCAGCAGTTCCCTCGAATGGCGACTAGCGGGAGAGGTATACGAGCAGTACTTC. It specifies CASSSLEWRLAGEVYEQYF.